This T cell receptor beta chain was observed in a study of T cell responses to AZD1222 COVID-19 vaccine. Overall study findings and caveats: Sampled repertoires all dated from after the peak T cell response. Along spike, vaccine-associated CD4 TCRs were found throughout, with dominance at 160-218 and 743-854.

This clone turned up a few times. Its specificity is not known. This specimen includes other DNA sequences encoding the same CDR3. Both about-4-week and about-12-week second-dose recipients were combined. The repertoire was sequenced with immunoSEQ multiplex PCR; TCRdb's copy has only in-frame clones and lacks some. The data hold about 94,000 clones, with around 89% observed a single time. Trimming took off 3 bases at V and 3 bases at J, with 5 bases between the two ends. The germline V gene encodes CDR1 LNHNV and CDR2 YYDKDF (reference sequence). The CDR3 length is 12 residues. The source is an adult who received the AZD1222 COVID-19 vaccine. The sample was peripheral blood, taken 28 days after the second AZD1222 dose. The chain recombines TRBV15 with TRBJ1-1; no clear D. The CDR3 DNA follows: TGTGCCACCAGCAGGGGCTACACTGAAGCTTTCTTT. It codes for CATSRGYTEAFF.